Below, one T cell receptor (beta chain) is given with its context. This clone was observed a single time. Its antigen remains unidentified. Per-base quality was not reported, and no clone a single base away is much larger than it. The data stem from a study of T cell changes during pregnancy in multiple sclerosis (dated by TCRdb to between 2019 and 2020). About the full investigation: Changes in the T cell repertoire over the course of pregnancy were examined in this study in women with multiple sclerosis.

Libraries came from the immunoSEQ multiplex PCR assay. TCRdb's version of the immuneACCESS table is confined to in-frame rearrangements and falls short of the full clone set. An unresolved V gene accounts for under half of the shortfall where checked; the remainder is of unknown origin. This sample gives about 64,000 clones in total; roughly 88% of them show up just once. The ten largest clones take up roughly 2.2% of the sample. The TCR was taken from a female donor in good health, enrolled as a control in a pregnancy study. The input for sequencing was peripheral blood, taken in the second trimester of pregnancy.

At the DNA level, the sequence is TGTGCCAGCAGTGCCCCGGGGGCTAGCGGGAGAAACGAGCAGTACTTC. Its amino acids are CASSAPGASGRNEQYF. The sequence joins TRBV6-1 to TRBJ2-7; the central 10 bases match TRBD2. The germline V end is reduced by 4 bases and the J end by 5 bases; junction bases left unmatched: 11. Sequences MNHNS (CDR1) and SASEGT (CDR2) are obtained from the germline V gene. The CDR3 covers 16 residues, taking in both the cysteine and the phenylalanine. Left in the record is the CDR3 DNA by itself, 48 bases read in frame from the first base.